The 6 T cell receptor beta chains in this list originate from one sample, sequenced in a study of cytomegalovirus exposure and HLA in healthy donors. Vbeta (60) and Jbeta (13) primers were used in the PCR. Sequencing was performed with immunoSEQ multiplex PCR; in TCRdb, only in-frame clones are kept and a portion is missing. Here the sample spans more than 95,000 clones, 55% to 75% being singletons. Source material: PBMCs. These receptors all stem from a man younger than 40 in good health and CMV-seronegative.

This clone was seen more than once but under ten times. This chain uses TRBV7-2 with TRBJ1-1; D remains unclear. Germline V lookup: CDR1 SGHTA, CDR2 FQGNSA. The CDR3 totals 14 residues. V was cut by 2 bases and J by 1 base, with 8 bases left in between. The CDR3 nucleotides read TGTGCCAGCAGCTTATCGGGTTCGAACACTGAAGCTTTCTTT. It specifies CASSLSGSNTEAFF.

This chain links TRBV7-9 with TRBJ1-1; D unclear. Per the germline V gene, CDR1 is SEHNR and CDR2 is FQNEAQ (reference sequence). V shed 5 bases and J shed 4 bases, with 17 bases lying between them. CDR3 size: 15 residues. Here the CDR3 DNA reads TGTGCCAGCAGCCATACCGACGCGGCTGGCACTGAAGCTTTCTTT. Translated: CASSHTDAAGTEAFF.

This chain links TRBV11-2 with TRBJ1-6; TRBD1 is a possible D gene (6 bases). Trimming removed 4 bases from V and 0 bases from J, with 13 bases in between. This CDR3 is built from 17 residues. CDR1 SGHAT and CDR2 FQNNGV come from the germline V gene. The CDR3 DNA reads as TGTGCCAGCAGCTCACAGGGTGACGGCTCCTATAATTCACCCCTCCACTTT. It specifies CASSSQGDGSYNSPLHF.

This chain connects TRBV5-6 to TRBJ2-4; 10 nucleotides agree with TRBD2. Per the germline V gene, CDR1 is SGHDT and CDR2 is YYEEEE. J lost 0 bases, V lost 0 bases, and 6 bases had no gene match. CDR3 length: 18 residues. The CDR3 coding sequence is TGTGCCAGCAGCTTGGCCTTAGCGGGGGGTGGAGCCAAAAACATTCAGTACTTC. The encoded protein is CASSLALAGGGAKNIQYF. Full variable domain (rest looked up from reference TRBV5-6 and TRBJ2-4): DAGVTQSPTHLIKTRGQQVTLRCSPKSGHDTVSWYQQALGQGPQFIFQYYEEEERQRGNFPDRFSGHQFPNYSSELNVNALLLGDSALYLCASSLALAGGGAKNIQYFGAGTRLSVL.

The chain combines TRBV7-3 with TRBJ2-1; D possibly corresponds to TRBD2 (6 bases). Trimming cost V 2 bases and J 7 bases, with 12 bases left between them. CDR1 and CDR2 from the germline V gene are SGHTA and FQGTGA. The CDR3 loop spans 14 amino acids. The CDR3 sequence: CASSLFLGRNEQFF. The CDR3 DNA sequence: TGTGCCAGCAGCTTATTTCTTGGGAGGAATGAGCAGTTCTTC. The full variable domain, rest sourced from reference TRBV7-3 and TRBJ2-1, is GAGVSQTPSNKVTEKGKYVELRCDPISGHTALYWYRQSLGQGPEFLIYFQGTGAADDSGLPNDRFFAVRPEGSVSTLKIQRTERGDSAVYLCASSLFLGRNEQFFGPGTRLTVL.

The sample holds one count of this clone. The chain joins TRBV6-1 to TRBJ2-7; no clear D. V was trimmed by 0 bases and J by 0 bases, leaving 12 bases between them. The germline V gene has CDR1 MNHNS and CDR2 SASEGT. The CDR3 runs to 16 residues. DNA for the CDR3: TGTGCCAGCAGTGAAGCGCACCAGGCCGTCTCCTACGAGCAGTACTTC. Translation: CASSEAHQAVSYEQYF.